The clone carrying this T cell receptor (beta chain) was picked up a small number of times. Bulk TCR library preparation followed previously described methods with listed TCR primers. TCRdb redid the calling of the PCR reads with MiXCR, one entry per CDR3 protein. The table has 460,000 or so distinct CDR3 sequences, about 26% seen once. This sample was included in a study of molecular identifiers for immune sequencing clone quantification. The CDR3 is 13 amino acids. Per the germline V gene, CDR1 is SQVTM and CDR2 is ANQGSEA. Trimming stripped 4 bases from V and 3 bases from J, with 13 bases between. The V gene is TRBV29-1, the J gene TRBJ2-7; possible D gene TRBD2, 6 bases. This clonotype was sampled from a human donor in good health. Some libraries in this study had Jurkat cell RNA spiked in. Source material: naive CD8+ T cells from blood, with Jurkat cell RNA spiked in. Subset noted: FACS-sorted CD8+CD4-CCR7+CD45RA+ naive T cells. The CDR3 sequence is CSVVSWRGYEQYF. The DNA of the CDR3 is TGCAGCGTTGTATCCTGGAGGGGCTACGAGCAGTACTTC.